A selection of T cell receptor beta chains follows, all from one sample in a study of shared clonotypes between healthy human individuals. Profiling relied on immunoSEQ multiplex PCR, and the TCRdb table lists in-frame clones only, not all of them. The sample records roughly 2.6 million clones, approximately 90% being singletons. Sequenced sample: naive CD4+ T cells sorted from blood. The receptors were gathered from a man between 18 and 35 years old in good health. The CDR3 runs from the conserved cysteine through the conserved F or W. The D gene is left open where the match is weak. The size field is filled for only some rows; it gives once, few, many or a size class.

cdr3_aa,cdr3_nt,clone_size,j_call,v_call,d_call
CASWGQGAGELFF,TGTGCCAGTTGGGGACAGGGGGCGGGGGAGCTGTTTTTT,.,TRBJ2-2,TRBV27,TRBD1
CASSQAGPPYNEQFF,TGCGCCAGCAGCCAAGCGGGACCCCCCTACAATGAGCAGTTCTTC,.,TRBJ2-1,TRBV4-1,.
CASSVETGGFEKLFF,TGTGCCAGCAGCGTTGAGACAGGGGGCTTTGAAAAACTGTTTTTT,.,TRBJ1-4,TRBV2,TRBD1
CASSFSRDQETQYF,TGTGCCAGCAGCTTCTCGCGGGATCAAGAGACCCAGTACTTC,.,TRBJ2-5,TRBV7-9,.
CASSLPGQLYGYTF,TGCGCCAGCAGCCTACCGGGACAGCTCTATGGCTACACCTTC,.,TRBJ1-2,TRBV5-1,TRBD1
CARLFKPRRPRQTDTQYF,TGTGCCAGACTATTCAAGCCGCGACGGCCAAGGCAAACAGATACGCAGTATTTT,.,TRBJ2-3,TRBV7-5,.
CASSLKAERSYEQYF,TGTGCCAGCAGTTTAAAGGCAGAACGCTCCTACGAGCAGTACTTC,.,TRBJ2-7,TRBV27,.
CAISGGGSTDTQYF,TGTGCCATCAGTGGTGGCGGGAGCACAGATACGCAGTATTTT,.,TRBJ2-3,TRBV10-3,.
CASSPGTSGGAAQYF,TGTGCCAGCAGCCCCGGGACTAGCGGGGGAGCGGCCCAGTACTTC,.,TRBJ2-5,TRBV9,TRBD2
CASSSGVSTDTQYF,TGCGCCAGCTCTTCAGGGGTGAGCACAGATACGCAGTATTTT,.,TRBJ2-3,TRBV5-1,.
CASSLGQPYGYTF,TGTGCCAGCAGCCTCGGACAGCCCTATGGCTACACCTTC,.,TRBJ1-2,TRBV14,.
CASTGDPFNTEAFF,TGTGCCAGCACCGGAGATCCGTTCAACACTGAAGCTTTCTTT,few,TRBJ1-1,TRBV28,.
CASSLAGANVLTF,TGTGCCAGCTCCCTAGCAGGGGCCAACGTCCTGACTTTC,.,TRBJ2-6,TRBV7-2,.
CASSEGTGNSPLHF,TGCGCCAGCAGTGAGGGGACAGGGAATTCACCCCTCCACTTT,few,TRBJ1-6,TRBV10-1,TRBD1
CASSVEGGVGETQYF,TGTGCCAGCAGCGTAGAAGGGGGCGTAGGGGAGACCCAGTACTTC,.,TRBJ2-5,TRBV9,TRBD1
CASSGTGTVNTEAFF,TGCGCCAGCAGTGGGACCGGGACGGTTAACACTGAAGCTTTCTTT,.,TRBJ1-1,TRBV10-2,.
CASSQDKGSAWTGELFF,TGCGCCAGCAGCCAAGATAAAGGTTCCGCTTGGACCGGGGAGCTGTTTTTT,once,TRBJ2-2,TRBV4-3,.
CAWSVGTGGGYTF,TGTGCCTGGAGTGTAGGGACAGGGGGTGGCTACACCTTC,once,TRBJ1-2,TRBV30,TRBD1
CAWSWGQGQETQYF,TGTGCCTGGAGCTGGGGACAGGGACAAGAGACCCAGTACTTC,.,TRBJ2-5,TRBV30,TRBD1
CASRDSYNSPLHF,TGTGCCAGCAGAGACAGCTATAATTCACCCCTCCACTTT,.,TRBJ1-6,TRBV6-4,.
CASSDFPGQGSEKLFF,TGTGCCAGCAGTGATTTTCCGGGACAGGGGTCTGAAAAACTGTTTTTT,.,TRBJ1-4,TRBV25-1,TRBD1
CASNREPSGNTIYF,TGCGCCAGCAACAGGGAGCCCTCTGGAAACACCATATATTTT,.,TRBJ1-3,TRBV5-1,.
CASSPTGTQPEQYF,TGTGCCAGCAGCCCGACAGGAACCCAGCCCGAGCAGTACTTC,.,TRBJ2-7,TRBV6-5,.
CAHHPDSSFTGELFF,TGTGCCCACCACCCGGACAGCTCATTCACCGGGGAGCTGTTTTTT,.,TRBJ2-2,TRBV6-1,.
CASSTKTSGNYEQYF,TGTGCCAGCAGCACCAAGACTAGCGGGAACTACGAGCAGTACTTC,.,TRBJ2-7,TRBV11-2,TRBD2
CASSSPYLYF,TGTGCCAGCAGCTCACCGTATCTGTACTTC,.,TRBJ2-7,TRBV7-3,.
CASSKPGTGLSGNTIYF,TGTGCCAGCAGCAAACCTGGGACAGGCCTCTCTGGAAACACCATATATTTT,.,TRBJ1-3,TRBV7-2,TRBD1
CASSQDSTVTYGYTF,TGCGCCAGCAGCCAAGATTCGACGGTTACCTATGGCTACACCTTC,once,TRBJ1-2,TRBV4-3,.
CASSVGTGYNSPLHF,TGTGCCAGCAGCGTAGGGACAGGCTATAATTCACCCCTCCACTTT,few,TRBJ1-6,TRBV9,TRBD1
CASRAGLAGYNEQFF,TGTGCCAGCAGAGCGGGACTAGCGGGCTACAATGAGCAGTTCTTC,.,TRBJ2-1,TRBV2,TRBD2
CASSPGGGQETQYF,TGTGCCAGCAGTCCCGGGGGGGGCCAAGAGACCCAGTACTTC,.,TRBJ2-5,TRBV2,TRBD2
CASSLEDSGNEKLFF,TGTGCCAGCAGCTTGGAGGACAGCGGTAATGAAAAACTGTTTTTT,.,TRBJ1-4,TRBV5-5,.
CASSPSGSGLDTQYF,TGTGCCAGCTCACCCAGCGGGAGTGGGTTAGATACGCAGTATTTT,.,TRBJ2-3,TRBV18,TRBD2
CASSQDAVSANQPQHF,TGCGCCAGCAGCCAAGATGCGGTGTCCGCGAATCAGCCCCAGCATTTT,.,TRBJ1-5,TRBV4-3,.
CASRDRPSSYNSPLHF,TGTGCCAGCAGGGACAGGCCTAGCTCCTATAATTCACCCCTCCACTTT,.,TRBJ1-6,TRBV2,TRBD1
CASTNLAGGGELFF,TGTGCCAGCACTAACCTAGCGGGGGGTGGGGAGCTGTTTTTT,once,TRBJ2-2,TRBV6-6,TRBD2
CASSWTGSYEQYF,TGTGCCAGCAGCTGGACAGGGTCCTACGAGCAGTACTTC,once,TRBJ2-7,TRBV14,TRBD1
CSVLSGTGVYEQYF,TGCAGCGTTCTCTCCGGGACAGGTGTCTACGAGCAGTACTTC,.,TRBJ2-7,TRBV29-1,TRBD1
CASSQDPGRSYEQYF,TGCGCCAGCAGCCAAGATCCGGGCCGCTCCTACGAGCAGTACTTC,few,TRBJ2-7,TRBV4-1,.
CAISESREVYEQYF,TGTGCCATCAGTGAGAGCAGGGAAGTCTACGAGCAGTACTTC,.,TRBJ2-7,TRBV10-3,.
CASSLEGARGETQYF,TGCGCCAGCAGCTTGGAGGGGGCGCGCGGAGAGACCCAGTACTTC,.,TRBJ2-5,TRBV5-1,TRBD1
CASRISGQNYGYTF,TGTGCCAGTAGGATATCGGGACAGAACTATGGCTACACCTTC,.,TRBJ1-2,TRBV19,TRBD1
CASKTGTGLTGELFF,TGTGCCAGCAAGACCGGGACAGGGCTCACCGGGGAGCTGTTTTTT,.,TRBJ2-2,TRBV6-1,TRBD1
CASSLDTVSGNTIYF,TGCGCCAGCAGCTTGGATACAGTCTCTGGAAACACCATATATTTT,.,TRBJ1-3,TRBV5-1,.
CASSSTGTQETQYF,TGTGCCAGCAGCTCAACCGGGACACAAGAGACCCAGTACTTC,.,TRBJ2-5,TRBV5-4,.
CASSTGKRVGNAGELFF,TGTGCCAGCAGCACCGGGAAAAGGGTGGGGAACGCCGGGGAGCTGTTTTTT,.,TRBJ2-2,TRBV13,.
CAIMASRGQFF,TGTGCCATCATGGCTTCCCGGGGGCAGTTCTTC,.,TRBJ2-1,TRBV10-3,.
CASSLGGGPHEQYF,TGTGCCAGCAGCTTAGGCGGAGGGCCGCACGAGCAGTACTTC,.,TRBJ2-7,TRBV7-2,.
CAGSLAEGLHTEAFF,TGTGCCGGCAGCTTAGCGGAAGGGCTGCACACTGAAGCTTTCTTT,.,TRBJ1-1,TRBV7-9,.
CAWGREDQPQHF,TGTGCCTGGGGAAGGGAGGATCAGCCCCAGCATTTT,.,TRBJ1-5,TRBV30,.
CAISESTAGQPQHF,TGTGCCATCAGTGAGTCGACAGCTGGGCAGCCCCAGCATTTT,.,TRBJ1-5,TRBV10-3,.
CASSLRTSPGLAIYEQYF,TGTGCCAGCAGCTTACGGACATCCCCGGGACTAGCCATCTACGAGCAGTACTTC,.,TRBJ2-7,TRBV11-3,TRBD2
CASSVHRDIPNYGYTF,TGTGCCAGCAGCGTTCACCGGGACATACCAAACTATGGCTACACCTTC,.,TRBJ1-2,TRBV7-9,.
CASSPLPQGYSGANVLTF,TGCGCCAGCAGCCCCCTGCCACAGGGGTACTCTGGGGCCAACGTCCTGACTTTC,.,TRBJ2-6,TRBV4-3,TRBD1